Below are 28 T cell receptor beta chains sequenced from a single sample in a study of T cells in Graves' hyperthyroidism and ophthalmopathy. RNA transcripts gave rise to amplified TCR beta CDR3 regions. A first-round RT-PCR of the TCR CDR3 used the HTBI primer set. One entry per CDR3 protein results from TCRdb running MiXCR on the multiplex PCR reads. The sample records some 560,000 distinct CDR3 sequences, around 14% being singletons. The sequenced material came from blood. The origin of the receptors is a woman aged 25 to 39 with Graves' hyperthyroidism.

This chain connects TRBV7-9 to TRBJ2-1; 10 bases fit TRBD1. Trimming at V came to 4 bases and at J to 5 bases, leaving 5 bases not matched to a gene. Germline values: CDR1 SEHNR, CDR2 FQNEAQ (reference sequence). The length of the CDR3 is 15 residues. DNA of the CDR3: TGTGCCAGCAGCTCAACAGGACAGGGGGACAATGAGCAGTTCTTC. Its protein is CASSSTGQGDNEQFF.

This clonotype was counted a few times. This may be a read error: a much more frequent sequence differs by one nucleotide. The chain couples TRBV7-8 to TRBJ1-2, with D possibly being TRBD1 (5 bases). Germline CDR1 SGHVS, CDR2 FQNEAQ. Trimming cost V 5 bases and J 8 bases, with 18 bases left between them. The CDR3 extends over 14 amino acids. CDR3 residues: CASSRGRSKNGYTF. In DNA, the CDR3 is TGTGCCAGCAGCCGGGGACGCTCAAAAAACGGCTACACCTTC.

Ten or more counts support this clonotype. The chain uses TRBV13 and TRBJ2-1; TRBD2 agrees at 7 bases. The CDR3 runs 15 residues. Per the germline V gene, CDR1 is PRHDT and CDR2 is FYEKMQ (reference sequence). The trim removed 3 bases at V and 3 bases at J, leaving 5 bases unmatched. For the CDR3, the DNA is TGTGCCAGCAGCTTTGGCGGGAGTATCTACAATGAGCAGTTCTTC. This encodes CASSFGGSIYNEQFF. Full variable domain (rest looked up from reference TRBV13 and TRBJ2-1): AAGVIQSPRHLIKEKRETATLKCYPIPRHDTVYWYQQGPGQDPQFLISFYEKMQSDKGSIPDRFSAQQFSDYHSELNMSSLELGDSALYFCASSFGGSIYNEQFFGPGTRLTVL.

There are a few counts of this clonotype. This rearrangement joins TRBV4-2 to TRBJ1-1; D ambiguous. Germline CDR1 LGHNA, CDR2 YNFKEQ. Trimming stripped 1 base from V and 5 bases from J, with 14 bases between. The CDR3 loop spans 15 amino acids. The CDR3 is CASSQAGGRGTEAFF. The CDR3 DNA sequence: TGTGCCAGCAGCCAAGCCGGCGGACGCGGGACTGAAGCTTTCTTT.

This clonotype was seen repeatedly, ten times or more. The rearrangement links TRBV12-3 or TRBV12-4 to TRBJ2-2; no firm D call. There are 15 residues in the CDR3. V lost 4 bases, J lost 7 bases, and 16 bases lay in between. The CDR3 coding sequence is TGTGCCAGCAGTTCCTCAATAGGTGCACACGGGGAGCTGTTTTTT. Residues: CASSSSIGAHGELFF.

This clonotype was seen only a few times. A much larger clone differs from this one at a single base, so this may be a read error. The chain has TRBV12-3 or TRBV12-4 and TRBJ2-6; the D gene could be TRBD1 or TRBD2 (5 bases each). This CDR3 has 15 residues. The CDR3: CASSLRGSGANILTF. CDR3 DNA: TGTGCCAGCAGCCTTCGGGGCTCTGGGGCCAACATCCTGACTTTC.

The V gene is TRBV2, the J gene TRBJ2-2, with 8 bases fitting TRBD1. CDR1 and CDR2 (germline): SNHLY, FYNNEI. V shed 7 bases and J 5 bases; nucleotides not matched to a gene: 18. The length of the CDR3 is 18 residues. CDR3: CASIGQGAVRGQTGELFF. Here the CDR3 DNA reads TGTGCCAGCATTGGACAGGGTGCAGTTAGGGGGCAGACCGGGGAGCTGTTTTTT.

The V gene is TRBV29-1, the J gene TRBJ2-1; the D is unclear. The CDR3 runs 12 residues. Trimming pared 5 bases from V and 5 bases from J, leaving 10 bases between. Per germline, CDR1 SQVTM and CDR2 ANQGSEA. The CDR3: CSVQPEHNEQFF. The CDR3 DNA is TGCAGCGTTCAACCCGAGCACAATGAGCAGTTCTTC.

This clonotype occurred many times. The V and J genes are TRBV3-1 and TRBJ1-2; the match to TRBD1 covers 7 bases. CDR1 and CDR2 (germline): LGHDT, YNNKEL (reference sequence). V was clipped by 0 bases and J by 2 bases; unmatched bases: 6. The CDR3 runs 16 residues. CDR3 DNA: TGTGCCAGCAGCCAAGACCGGACAGGATTAAACTATGGCTACACCTTC. Amino acid sequence: CASSQDRTGLNYGYTF.

This clonotype came up many times. The gene calls are TRBV29-1 and TRBJ1-1; a possible D gene is TRBD1 (6 bases). Germline V CDR1 and CDR2: SQVTM, ANQGSEA. The germline V and J ends were trimmed by 6 bases and 7 bases, with 15 bases remaining between them. This CDR3 contains 12 residues. For the CDR3, the DNA is TGCAGCGTAGAACAGGGCTTCGGTGAAGCTTTCTTT. This gives the protein CSVEQGFGEAFF.

This clonotype came up many times. CDR3 loop: CASSPVPGQGAFYEQYF. For the CDR3, the DNA is TGTGCCAGCAGCCCAGTCCCGGGACAGGGTGCGTTCTACGAGCAGTACTTC. This chain joins TRBV7-2 and TRBJ2-7; 9 bases map to TRBD1. Germline CDR1 and CDR2: SGHTA and FQGNSA. The CDR3 spans 17 residues. V shed 5 bases and J 3 bases; nucleotides not matched to a gene: 14.

This chain joins TRBV5-4 and TRBJ2-1; 9 nucleotides align to TRBD2. Looked up from germline, CDR1 is SGHNT and CDR2 is YYREEE (reference sequence). Trimming cost V 0 bases and J 2 bases; bases outside gene matches: 3. The CDR3 has 16 residues. CDR3 sequence reads: CASSLAGGRAYNEQFF. CDR3 sequence (DNA): TGTGCCAGCAGCTTGGCCGGCGGGAGGGCCTACAATGAGCAGTTCTTC.

The rearrangement uses TRBV5-1 and TRBJ1-5; 11 positions agree with TRBD1. The length of the CDR3 is 15 residues. With 3 bases clipped from V and 4 bases from J, the junction kept 3 bases outside the gene matches. CDR1 and CDR2 from the germline V gene are SGHRS and YFSETQ. The CDR3, as DNA: TGCGCCAGCAGCTGGACAGGGGGCCGAAATCAGCCCCAGCATTTT. It codes for CASSWTGGRNQPQHF.

This clonotype was found a few times. The rearrangement joins TRBV6-5 to TRBJ2-2; D not resolved. CDR3 length: 17 residues. Trimming took off 2 bases at V and 3 bases at J, with 16 bases between the two ends. Germline lookup yields CDR1 MNHEY and CDR2 SVGAGI. CDR3 sequence: CASSYRAPPGYTGELFF. The DNA of the CDR3 is TGTGCCAGCAGTTACCGCGCCCCACCTGGGTACACCGGGGAGCTGTTTTTT.

This chain uses TRBV6-1 with TRBJ1-1; D uncertain. Trimming took 6 bases from V and 3 from J, leaving 8 bases between them. CDR1 and CDR2 (germline): MNHNS, SASEGT. CDR3 length: 12 amino acids. The CDR3, as DNA: TGTGCCAGCAGGCGATTCGACACTGAAGCTTTCTTT. As protein: CASRRFDTEAFF.

Of note for this clonotype: A much larger clonotype is one base distant, so this may be a read error. This chain links TRBV4-3 with TRBJ2-7; the D gene is possibly TRBD1 (7 bases). Germline loops: CDR1 LGHNA, CDR2 YSLEER. This CDR3 has 16 residues. The CDR3 nucleotides are TGCGCCAGCAGCCAAGATCGGGGGACAGTTCAGGACGAGCAGTGCTTC. This gives the protein CASSQDRGTVQDEQCF.

This chain connects TRBV20-1 to TRBJ2-5; 9 nucleotides line up with TRBD2. The CDR3 length is 14 residues. CDR1 is DFQATT, CDR2 SNEGSKA, per germline (reference sequence). With 1 base clipped from V and 3 bases from J, the junction kept 3 bases outside the gene matches. The DNA for the CDR3 is TGCAGTGCTAGAGTAGCGGGAGTGGAAGAGACCCAGTACTTC. Translating gives CSARVAGVEETQYF.

This clonotype was detected ten times or more. The chain is built from TRBV5-1 and TRBJ2-7; TRBD2 might be the D (7 bases). With 0 bases removed from V and 4 bases from J, the gap between germline ends came to 17 bases. The CDR3 is 16 residues long. Germline V gives CDR1 SGHRS, CDR2 YFSETQ. The CDR3 spells CASSLVAGEGLYEQYF. CDR3 nucleotides: TGCGCCAGCAGCTTGGTCGCAGGGGAGGGCCTTTACGAGCAGTACTTC.

The gene calls are TRBV10-2 and TRBJ1-4; a weak D match, TRBD1 (5 bases). V shed 6 bases and J shed 4 bases, with 15 bases lying between them. This CDR3 region has 15 residues. Germline assignment: CDR1 WSHSY and CDR2 SAAADI. The CDR3 DNA follows: TGCGCCAGCAGCCGGGGCCTAAACATTAATGAAAAACTGTTTTTT. This sequence encodes CASSRGLNINEKLFF.

This clonotype came up many times. J is TRBJ2-7 and V is TRBV3-1; D is ambiguous. The germline gives CDR1 LGHDT, CDR2 YNNKEL (reference sequence). The CDR3 is 16 residues long. V was shortened by 0 bases and J by 0 bases, with 12 bases between the two germline ends. CDR3 protein: CASSQDEGSYSYEQYF. The CDR3 coding sequence is TGTGCCAGCAGCCAAGATGAAGGCAGCTACTCCTACGAGCAGTACTTC.

This clonotype has a handful of counts. The chain combines TRBV7-9 with TRBJ2-3, with TRBD2 identical over 8 bases. The CDR3 has 14 amino acids. The V gene's germline CDR1 is SEHNR and CDR2 FQNEAQ (reference sequence). With 7 bases clipped from V and 4 bases from J, the junction kept 7 bases outside the gene matches. Written as DNA, the CDR3 is TGTGCCAGCAATGACCTCGGGAGGGCAGATACGCAGTATTTT. Its translation: CASNDLGRADTQYF.

This clonotype was seen repeatedly, ten times or more. The J gene is TRBJ2-1, the V gene TRBV7-2; D is possibly TRBD1 (6 bases). This CDR3 is 17 amino acids long. Germline CDR1 SGHTA, CDR2 FQGNSA. Trimming cost V 5 bases and J 6 bases, with 23 bases left between them. The CDR3 region has the DNA TGTGCCAGCAGCAGTTCAAAACTGGCAATAGGGGGCAATGAGCAGTTCTTC. Translation gives CASSSSKLAIGGNEQFF.

Comment on this clonotype: Sequence at one end of the junction differs from germline and may be a read error. This sequence joins TRBV7-7 and TRBJ2-2; D unclear. The CDR3 totals 17 residues. Germline V lookup: CDR1 SSHAT, CDR2 FNYEAQ (reference sequence). CDR3 nucleotides: TGTGCTAGCAGCGTACTGTCAAGCCTAGGAGACACCGGGGAGCTGTTTTTT. Amino acids: CASSVLSSLGDTGELFF.

On this clonotype itself: This may be a read error: a much more frequent sequence differs by one nucleotide. In DNA form, the CDR3 reads TGTGCCAGCACCCCCGGGGGTCCGGGAGAGGATGAGCAGTACTTC. Encoded protein: CASTPGGPGEDEQYF. This chain connects TRBV12-3 or TRBV12-4 to TRBJ2-7; D may be TRBD2 (6 bases). The CDR3 runs 15 residues. V dropped 7 bases and J dropped 7 bases, with 23 bases sitting between them.

This clonotype was observed at least ten times. J is TRBJ2-1 and V is TRBV12-3 or TRBV12-4; tentative D call: TRBD2 (5 bases). The V end was cut by 5 bases, the J end by 8 bases, with 19 bases between. This CDR3 is built from 15 residues. This chain's CDR3 is CASSPYPRAPHEQFF. For the CDR3, the DNA is TGTGCCAGCAGTCCATACCCGAGGGCCCCCCATGAGCAGTTCTTC.

This clonotype was seen ten or more times. The rearrangement links TRBV4-3 to TRBJ2-1, with 10 positions matching TRBD2. CDR3 length equals 14 residues. The V gene end was trimmed by 4 bases and the J gene end by 6 bases; junction bases not matched to a gene: 3. Germline CDR1 and CDR2: LGHNA and YSLEER. The CDR3 DNA follows: TGCGCCAGCAGCCCCGGGACTAGCGCCAATGAGCAGTTCTTC. It yields the protein CASSPGTSANEQFF.

This clonotype has more than one count but fewer than ten. The chain is built from TRBV18 and TRBJ1-1; D call uncertain. Germline CDR1 and CDR2: KGHSH and LQKENI. Trimming pared 6 bases from V and 8 bases from J, leaving 22 bases between. This CDR3 has 15 residues. This CDR3 is CASSHPTVKLGEAFF. CDR3 sequence (DNA): TGTGCCAGCTCCCACCCTACGGTAAAGCTGGGGGAAGCTTTCTTT.

Here the CDR3 reads CASSQTTSNYGYTF. The CDR3 nucleotides are TGTGCCAGCAGCCAAACGACGTCTAACTATGGCTACACCTTC. This chain uses TRBV4-2 with TRBJ1-2, with unresolved D. CDR3 length: 14 residues. The V end was cut by 2 bases, the J end by 0 bases, with 7 bases between. Per germline, CDR1 LGHNA and CDR2 YNFKEQ.